This TCR beta chain was sequenced in a study of cytomegalovirus exposure and HLA in healthy donors. CDR1 and CDR2 from the germline V gene are SGHTA and FQGTGA. The junction had 14 bases not matched to a gene; V was cut back by 5 bases and J by 5 bases. The CDR3 covers 17 residues. This clone has just a few counts. Primers for the PCR totalled 60 Vbeta and 13 Jbeta. Only in-frame clones appear in the TCRdb table, and some are missing; sequencing was by immunoSEQ multiplex PCR. Of 90,000 to 140,000 clones in the sample, roughly 13% are singletons; the top ten hold about 16%. The chain joins TRBV7-3 to TRBJ2-1, with 8 positions matching TRBD2. Sequencing input: PBMCs. The TCR originated in a man aged 40-55 years in good health and CMV-seropositive. Here the CDR3 reads CASSPNHLAGPHNEQFF. The CDR3 region has the DNA TGTGCCAGCAGCCCGAACCACTTAGCGGGACCACACAATGAGCAGTTCTTC.